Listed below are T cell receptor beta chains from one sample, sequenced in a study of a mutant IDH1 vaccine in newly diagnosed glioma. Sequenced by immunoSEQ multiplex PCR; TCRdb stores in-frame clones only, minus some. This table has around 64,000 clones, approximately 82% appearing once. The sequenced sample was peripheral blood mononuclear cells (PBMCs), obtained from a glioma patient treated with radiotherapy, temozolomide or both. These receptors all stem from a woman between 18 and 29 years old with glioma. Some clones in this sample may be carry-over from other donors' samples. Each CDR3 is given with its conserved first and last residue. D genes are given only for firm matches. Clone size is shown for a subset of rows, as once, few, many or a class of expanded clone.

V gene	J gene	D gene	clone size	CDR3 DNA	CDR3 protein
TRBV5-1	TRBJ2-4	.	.	TGCGCCACCGTCCGACGACCTTGCAAAAACATTCAGTACTTC	CATVRRPCKNIQYF
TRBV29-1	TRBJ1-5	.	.	TGCAGCGTCGCCGGGGGGCTCGGTCAGCCCCAGCATTTT	CSVAGGLGQPQHF
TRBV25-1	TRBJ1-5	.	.	TGTGCCAGCAGTGGGCAGGGGCACCAGCCCCAGCATTTT	CASSGQGHQPQHF
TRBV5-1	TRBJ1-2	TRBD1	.	TGCGCCAGCACCTCCGGGACAGGGATATATGGCTACACCTTC	CASTSGTGIYGYTF
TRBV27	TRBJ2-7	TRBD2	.	TGTGCCAGCAGTTTATCAACCGGGACTAGCTTCTACGAGCAGTACTTC	CASSLSTGTSFYEQYF
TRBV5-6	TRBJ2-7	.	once	TGTGCCAGCAGCTTGTCCCTATCCTACGAGCAGTACTTC	CASSLSLSYEQYF
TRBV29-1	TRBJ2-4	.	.	TGCAGCGTTAGCGGACAGACTCAAGCCAAAAACATTCAGTACTTC	CSVSGQTQAKNIQYF
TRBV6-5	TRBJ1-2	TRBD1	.	TGTGCCAGCAGTGACAGGGGCTATGGCTACACCTTC	CASSDRGYGYTF
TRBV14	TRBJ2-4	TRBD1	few	TGTGCCAGCAGCCACGAGGGGGACAGGATAACCGACGGGGACTTC	CASSHEGDRITDGDF
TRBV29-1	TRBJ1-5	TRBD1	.	TGCAGCGTGGGGACAGGGGGCGATCAGCCCCAGCATTTT	CSVGTGGDQPQHF
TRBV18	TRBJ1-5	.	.	TGTGCCAGCTCACCTTCCCCCCGCGAGGGGTATAGCAATCAGCCCCAGCATTTT	CASSPSPREGYSNQPQHF
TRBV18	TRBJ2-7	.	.	TGTGCCAGCTCACGCGAAATGGGAGGCCCGAACGAGCAGTACTTC	CASSREMGGPNEQYF
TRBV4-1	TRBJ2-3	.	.	TGCGCCAGCAGCCAATTATCGGGGGGCGCGGATACGCAGTATTTT	CASSQLSGGADTQYF
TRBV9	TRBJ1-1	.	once	TGTGCCAGCAGCGTAGAACCAAACAGACAGGTCAACACTGAAGCTTTCTTT	CASSVEPNRQVNTEAFF
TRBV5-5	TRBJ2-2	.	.	TGTGCCAGCAGCGGGATATCCACCGGGGAGCTGTTTTTT	CASSGISTGELFF
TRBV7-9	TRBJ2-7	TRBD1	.	TGTGCCAGCAGCGTAGGGACAGGGGGCCTCTACGAGCAGTACTTC	CASSVGTGGLYEQYF
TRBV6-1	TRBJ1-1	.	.	TGTGCCAGCAGTGAAGTTTTGATAAGGCTTGAAGCTTTCTTT	CASSEVLIRLEAFF
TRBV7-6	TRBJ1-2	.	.	TGTGCCAGCAGCGGTATGGGCATGGCCGGGTCGGGCTACACCTTC	CASSGMGMAGSGYTF
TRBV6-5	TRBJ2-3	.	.	TGTGCCAGCAGTTACTCATTTCGGGATACGCAGTATTTT	CASSYSFRDTQYF
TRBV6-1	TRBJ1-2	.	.	TGTGCCAGCAGCCAGGGCCTGAACTATGGCTACACCTTC	CASSQGLNYGYTF
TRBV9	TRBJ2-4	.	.	TGTGCCAGCAGCGTAAACACGGAGGCCAAAAACATTCAGTACTTC	CASSVNTEAKNIQYF
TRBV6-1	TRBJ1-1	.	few	TGTGCCAGCAGCGTGGTGGGCAGGGCGGGAGCTTTCTTT	CASSVVGRAGAFF
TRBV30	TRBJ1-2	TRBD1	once	TGTGCCTGGAGCCGCAGGGGGCAGATCTATGGCTACACCTTC	CAWSRRGQIYGYTF
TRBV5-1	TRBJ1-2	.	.	TGCGCCAGCAGCTTGGACGGGGAATATGGCTACACCTTC	CASSLDGEYGYTF
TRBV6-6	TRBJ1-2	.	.	TGTGCCAGCAGTTACTCCTGGACCGATCGGGGCTACACCTTC	CASSYSWTDRGYTF
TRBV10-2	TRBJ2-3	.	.	TGCGCCAGCAGTGTTGTGGGTTCAGATACGCAGTATTTT	CASSVVGSDTQYF
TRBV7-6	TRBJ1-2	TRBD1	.	TGTGCCAGCAGCTTCGGGGACAGGGGAAAGGGAGGCTACACCTTC	CASSFGDRGKGGYTF
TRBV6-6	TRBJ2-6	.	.	TGTGCCAGCAGTGCGGCCTCTGGGGCCAACGTCCTGACTTTC	CASSAASGANVLTF
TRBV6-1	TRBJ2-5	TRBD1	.	TGTGCCAGCAGAGGGACAGGGTTAGAGACCCAGTACTTC	CASRGTGLETQYF
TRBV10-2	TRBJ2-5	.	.	TGCGCCAGCAGTACACGGTCCTTGTGGGAGACCCAGTACTTC	CASSTRSLWETQYF
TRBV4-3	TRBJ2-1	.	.	TGCGCCAGCAGCCAAGACCCTAGGGGAAGAGATGAGCAGTTCTTC	CASSQDPRGRDEQFF
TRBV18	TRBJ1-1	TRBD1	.	TGTGCCAGCTCACCGACAGGGGGCGGAAGTGAAGCTTTCTTT	CASSPTGGGSEAFF
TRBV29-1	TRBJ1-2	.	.	TGCAGCGTAAGGTCCGAGTTCGGGCCCTTTGGCTACACCTTC	CSVRSEFGPFGYTF
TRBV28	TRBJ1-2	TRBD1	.	TGTGCCAGCAGTTCACAGGGGGTTGCCGGCTACACCTTC	CASSSQGVAGYTF
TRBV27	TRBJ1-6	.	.	TGTGCCAGCAGTTTAGCGGGGAATTCACCCCTCCACTTT	CASSLAGNSPLHF
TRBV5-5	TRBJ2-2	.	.	TGTGCCAGCAGCTTTGGGGGTGAGGACACCGGGGAGCTGTTTTTT	CASSFGGEDTGELFF
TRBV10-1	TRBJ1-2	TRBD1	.	TGCGCCAGCCACCCCCCCCTGACAGGGCCTGGCTACACCTTC	CASHPPLTGPGYTF
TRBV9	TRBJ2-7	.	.	TGTGCCAGCAGCCCAGAGGGCCGGATCTACGAGCAGTACTTC	CASSPEGRIYEQYF